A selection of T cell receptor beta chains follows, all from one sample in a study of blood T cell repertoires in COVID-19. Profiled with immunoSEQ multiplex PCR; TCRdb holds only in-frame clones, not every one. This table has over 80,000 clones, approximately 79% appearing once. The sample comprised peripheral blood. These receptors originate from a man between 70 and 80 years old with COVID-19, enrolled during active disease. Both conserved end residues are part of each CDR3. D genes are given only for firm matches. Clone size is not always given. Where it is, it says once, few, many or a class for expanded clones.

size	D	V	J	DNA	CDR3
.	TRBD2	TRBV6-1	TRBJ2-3	TGTGCCAGCAGTGAAGTCGGGGGGAATACGCAGTATTTT	CASSEVGGNTQYF
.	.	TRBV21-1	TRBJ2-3	TGTGCCAGCAGCCCCAGCGGACCTGACCTACGTTGCACAGATACGCAGTATTTT	CASSPSGPDLRCTDTQYF
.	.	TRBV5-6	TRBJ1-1	TGTGCCAGCAGCCAACAGAGTTCGAACACTGAAGCTTTCTTT	CASSQQSSNTEAFF
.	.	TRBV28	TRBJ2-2	TGTGCCAGCAGAGGGGGGGCCGGGGTAACCGGGGAGCTGTTTTTT	CASRGGAGVTGELFF
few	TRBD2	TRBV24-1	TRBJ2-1	TGTGCCACCAGTGGCCAACTAGCGGGAGGGCATCTTGAGCAGTTCTTC	CATSGQLAGGHLEQFF
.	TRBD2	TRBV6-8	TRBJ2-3	TGTGCCAGCAGTTACTCGAACTATAGCGGGAGGGCCGGGGATACGCAGTATTTT	CASSYSNYSGRAGDTQYF
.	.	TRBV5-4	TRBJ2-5	TGTGCCAGCAGCTTGGTGGCAAGTTCCCAAGAGACCCAGTACTTC	CASSLVASSQETQYF
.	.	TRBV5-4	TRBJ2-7	TGTGCCAGCAGCTTGGATGGGGGCCGCTCCTACGAGCAGTACTTC	CASSLDGGRSYEQYF
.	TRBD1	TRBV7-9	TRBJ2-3	TGTGCCAGCAGCCTTGGGACAGGGGTAAGGACAGATACGCAGTATTTT	CASSLGTGVRTDTQYF
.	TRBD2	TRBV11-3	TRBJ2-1	TGTGCCAGCAGCCAAGCGGGATTTCGGGAGCAGTTCTTC	CASSQAGFREQFF
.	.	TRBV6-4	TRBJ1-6	TGTGCCAGCAGTGAAACAGGCAATTCACCCCTCCACTTT	CASSETGNSPLHF
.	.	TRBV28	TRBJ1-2	TGTGCCAGCCGGTACGGGGGAAACTATGGCTACACCTTC	CASRYGGNYGYTF
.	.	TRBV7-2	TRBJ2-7	TGTGCCAGCAGGAGGGGCGGGACCTCCTACGAGCAGTACTTC	CASRRGGTSYEQYF
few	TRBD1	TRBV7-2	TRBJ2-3	TGTGCCAGCAGCTTAGTGCAGGGGGCTGATACGCAGTATTTT	CASSLVQGADTQYF
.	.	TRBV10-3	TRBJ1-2	TGTGCCATCAGTGAGCTTCCAGGGAATGTTGGCTACACCTTC	CAISELPGNVGYTF
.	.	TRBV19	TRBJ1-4	TGTGCCAGTAGTATAGATGGGACAGAAAAACTGTTTTTT	CASSIDGTEKLFF
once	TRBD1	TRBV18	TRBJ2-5	TGTGCCAGCTCACCACGGACAGGGGCTGGGGAGACCCAGTACTTC	CASSPRTGAGETQYF
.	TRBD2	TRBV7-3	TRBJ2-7	TGTGCCAGCAGCTTAGGGACTAGGGGCTACGAGCAGTACTTC	CASSLGTRGYEQYF
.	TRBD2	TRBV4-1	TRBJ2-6	TGCGCCAGCAGCCGGGGACTAGCGGGAGTATCTGGGGCCAACGTCCTGACTTTC	CASSRGLAGVSGANVLTF
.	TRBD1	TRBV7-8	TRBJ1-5	TGTGCCAGCAGCCTGGACAGGACCCGGAGCAATCAGCCCCAGCATTTT	CASSLDRTRSNQPQHF
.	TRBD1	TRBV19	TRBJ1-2	TGTGCCAGTAGTAGGACAGGAGCCAACTATGGCTACACCTTC	CASSRTGANYGYTF
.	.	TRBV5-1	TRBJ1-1	TGCGCCAGCAGCCCCGACAGAGACAACACTGAAGCTTTCTTT	CASSPDRDNTEAFF
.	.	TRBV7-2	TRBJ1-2	TGTGCCAGCAGCTACCACCCCGATGGGGAGGGCTACACCTTC	CASSYHPDGEGYTF
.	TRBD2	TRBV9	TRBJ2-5	TGTGCCAGCGCCCGGGGGGGGCAGGGTTTTGGAGAGACCCAGTACTTC	CASARGGQGFGETQYF
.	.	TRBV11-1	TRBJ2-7	TGTGCCAGCAGCTCCACCTACGAGCAGTACTTC	CASSSTYEQYF
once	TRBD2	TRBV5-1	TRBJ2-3	TGCGCCACCGCGAAACTAGCGGGAGGTTCAGATACGCAGTATTTT	CATAKLAGGSDTQYF
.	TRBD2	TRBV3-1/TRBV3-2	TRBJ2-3	TGTGCCAGCAGCCAAGATACTAGCGGGGTTAGCACAGATACGCAGTATTTT	CASSQDTSGVSTDTQYF
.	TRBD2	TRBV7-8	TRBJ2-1	TGTGCCAGCAGCCAACTAGCGGGAGTCGGTGAGCAGTTCTTC	CASSQLAGVGEQFF
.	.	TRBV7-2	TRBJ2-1	TGTGCCAGCAGCGCTGGACTATTCAATGAGCAGTTCTTC	CASSAGLFNEQFF
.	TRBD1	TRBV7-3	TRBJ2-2	TGTGCCAGCAGCCCGATCGGGGGACAGGGGACCGGGGAGCTGTTTTTT	CASSPIGGQGTGELFF
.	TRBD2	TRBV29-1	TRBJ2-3	TGCAGCGCCGGACTAGCCGGCACAGATACGCAGTATTTT	CSAGLAGTDTQYF
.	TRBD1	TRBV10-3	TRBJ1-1	TGTGCCATCAGTGAGATAAACAGGGGGAACACTGAAGCTTTCTTT	CAISEINRGNTEAFF
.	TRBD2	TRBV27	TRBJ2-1	TGTGCCAGCAGTTGGGGACTAGTGAATTACAATGAGCAGTTCTTC	CASSWGLVNYNEQFF
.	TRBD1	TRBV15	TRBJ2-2	TGTGCCACCAGCCAAAGACAGGGGGACACCGGGGAGCTGTTTTTT	CATSQRQGDTGELFF
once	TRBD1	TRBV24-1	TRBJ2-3	TGTGCCACCAGTGATTTGTGGACAGGGGATACGCAGTATTTT	CATSDLWTGDTQYF
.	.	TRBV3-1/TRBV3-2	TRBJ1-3	TGTGCCAGCAGCCTCGACACCTCTGGAAACACCATATATTTT	CASSLDTSGNTIYF
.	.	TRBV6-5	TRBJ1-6	TGTGCCAGCAGAATTGGACACGTTAATTCACCCCTCCACTTT	CASRIGHVNSPLHF
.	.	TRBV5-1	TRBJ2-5	TGCGCCAGCAGCTTGTACCCAGGGCAAGAGACCCAGTACTTC	CASSLYPGQETQYF
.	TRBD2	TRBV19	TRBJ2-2	TGTGCCAGTAGTCGCCGGGACAGGGCACTAGCGGGAGCCACCGGGGAGCTGTTTTTT	CASSRRDRALAGATGELFF
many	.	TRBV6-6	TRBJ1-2	TGTGCCAGCATCCCCACCCAGGGTTCTAACTATGGCTACACCTTC	CASIPTQGSNYGYTF
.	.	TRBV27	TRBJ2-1	TGTGCCAGCAGTAGATCAGGTAGAGTCTACAATGAGCAGTTCTTC	CASSRSGRVYNEQFF
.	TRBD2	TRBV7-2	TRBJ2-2	TGTGCCAGCAGCTCCTTAGCGGGAGGGGACACCGGGGAGCTGTTTTTT	CASSSLAGGDTGELFF
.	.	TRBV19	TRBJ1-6	TGTGCCAGTAGTTGGAGGGCTTCCTATAATTCACCCCTCCACTTT	CASSWRASYNSPLHF